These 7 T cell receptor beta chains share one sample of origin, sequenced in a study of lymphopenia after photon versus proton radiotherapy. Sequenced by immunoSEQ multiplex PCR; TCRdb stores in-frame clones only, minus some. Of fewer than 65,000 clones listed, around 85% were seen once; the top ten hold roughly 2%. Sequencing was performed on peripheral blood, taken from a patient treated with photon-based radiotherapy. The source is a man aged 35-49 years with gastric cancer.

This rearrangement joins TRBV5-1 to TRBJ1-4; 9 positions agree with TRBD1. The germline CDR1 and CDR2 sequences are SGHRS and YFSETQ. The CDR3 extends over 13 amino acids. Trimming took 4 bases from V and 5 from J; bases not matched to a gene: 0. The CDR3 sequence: CASSGTGNEKLFF. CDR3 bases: TGCGCCAGCAGCGGGACAGGGAATGAAAAACTGTTTTTT.

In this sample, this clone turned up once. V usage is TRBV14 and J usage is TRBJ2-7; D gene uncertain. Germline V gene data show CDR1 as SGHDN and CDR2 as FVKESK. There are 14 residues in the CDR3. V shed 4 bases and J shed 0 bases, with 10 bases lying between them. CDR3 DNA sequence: TGTGCCAGCAGCCTACGACCGTACTCCTACGAGCAGTACTTC. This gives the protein CASSLRPYSYEQYF. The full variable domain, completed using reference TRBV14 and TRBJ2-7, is EAGVTQFPSHSVIEKGQTVTLRCDPISGHDNLYWYRRVMGKEIKFLLHFVKESKQDESGMPNNRFLAERTGGTYSTLKVQPAELEDSGVYFCASSLRPYSYEQYFGPGTRLTVT.

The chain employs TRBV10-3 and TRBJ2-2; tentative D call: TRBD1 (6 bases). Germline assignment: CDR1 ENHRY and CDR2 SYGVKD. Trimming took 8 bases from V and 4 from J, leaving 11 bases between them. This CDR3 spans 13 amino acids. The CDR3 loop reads CAIGQGPTGELFF. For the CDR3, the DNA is TGTGCCATCGGGCAGGGGCCCACCGGGGAGCTGTTTTTT.

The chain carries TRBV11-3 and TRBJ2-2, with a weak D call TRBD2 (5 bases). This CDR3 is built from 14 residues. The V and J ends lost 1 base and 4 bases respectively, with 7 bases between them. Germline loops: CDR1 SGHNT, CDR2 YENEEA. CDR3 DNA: TGTGCCAGCAGCTTAGTCGGGGTCACCGGGGAGCTGTTTTTT. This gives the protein CASSLVGVTGELFF. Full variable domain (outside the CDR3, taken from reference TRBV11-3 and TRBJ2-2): EAGVVQSPRYKIIEKKQPVAFWCNPISGHNTLYWYLQNLGQGPELLIRYENEEAVDDSQLPKDRFSAERLKGVDSTLKIQPAELGDSAVYLCASSLVGVTGELFFGEGSRLTVL.

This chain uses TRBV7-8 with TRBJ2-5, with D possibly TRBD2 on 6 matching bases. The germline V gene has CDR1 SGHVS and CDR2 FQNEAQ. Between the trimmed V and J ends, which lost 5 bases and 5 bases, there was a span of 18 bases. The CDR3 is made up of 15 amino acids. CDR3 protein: CASSTRVPRGETQYF. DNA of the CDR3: TGTGCCAGCAGCACCCGGGTCCCACGGGGGGAGACCCAGTACTTC.

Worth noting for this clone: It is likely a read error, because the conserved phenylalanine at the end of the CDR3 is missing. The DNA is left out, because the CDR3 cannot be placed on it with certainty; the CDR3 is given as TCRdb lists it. CDR3 protein: CASSPTGRHSTVLG. The chain has TRBV28 and TRBJ2-7; the table names TRBD1, a call not compared with the DNA. CDR1 and CDR2 (germline): MDHEN, SYDVKM. The CDR3 totals 14 residues, both ends included.

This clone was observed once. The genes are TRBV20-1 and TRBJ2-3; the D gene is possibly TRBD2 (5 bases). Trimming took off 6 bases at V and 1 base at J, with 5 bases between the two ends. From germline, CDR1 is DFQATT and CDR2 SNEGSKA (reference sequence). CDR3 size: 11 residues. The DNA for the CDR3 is TGCAGTGCGGGAGGCACAGATACGCAGTATTTT. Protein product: CSAGGTDTQYF.